Below are 24 T cell receptor beta chains sequenced from a single sample in a study of T cells expressing NK-cell markers. TCRdb reprocessed the 5' RACE reads and reports one entry per CDR3 protein, with no DNA. The sample data list 500,000 or so distinct CDR3 sequences. What was sequenced was blood T cells: a sorted CD56 or NKG2C T cell subset, CD4+ or CD8+ T cells, or bulk PBMC T cells (not recorded which). These receptors were collected from a young man in good health.

CDR3 in amino acids: CATSDGSLQTQYF. The chain combines TRBV24-1 with TRBJ2-5. Germline V gives CDR1 KGHDR, CDR2 SFDVKD. This CDR3 comprises 13 residues.

The CDR3 reads CASSTGTGYANEQFF. The chain links TRBV7-3 to TRBJ2-1; with no DNA, the TCRdb D assignment of TRBD1 cannot be verified. Germline V lookup: CDR1 SGHTA, CDR2 FQGTGA. There are 15 residues in the CDR3.

The chain is built from TRBV4-3 and TRBJ2-1; the TRBD1 assignment by TCRdb is unverifiable without DNA. The CDR3 has 16 amino acids. Germline CDR1 is LGHNA and CDR2 is YSLEER. The CDR3 region is CASSQSGTTSYNEQFF.

The J gene is TRBJ2-2, the V gene TRBV11-1; the TCRdb call, TRBD1, lacks DNA for checking. CDR3 size: 20 residues. The germline V gene encodes CDR1 SGHAT and CDR2 FQDESV (reference sequence). The CDR3 region is CASSLALRGQGLANTGELFF. The variable domain in full, completed from reference TRBV11-1 and TRBJ2-2, reads EAEVAQSPRYKITEKSQAVAFWCDPISGHATLYWYRQILGQGPELLVQFQDESVVDDSQLPKDRFSAERLKGVDSTLKIQPAELGDSAMYLCASSLALRGQGLANTGELFFGEGSRLTVL.

V and J are TRBV11-2 and TRBJ2-6; TCRdb gives TRBD2 as the D gene, but with no DNA this cannot be confirmed. The CDR3 length is 18 residues. From germline, CDR1 is SGHAT and CDR2 FQNNGV. The CDR3: CASSSTSGGLSGANVLTF.

The chain's CDR3 is CSARSRARTDMYNEQFF. The chain joins TRBV20-1 to TRBJ2-1; absent DNA, TCRdb's TRBD1 call cannot be checked. CDR1 and CDR2 (germline): DFQATT, SNEGSKA (reference sequence). The CDR3 contains 17 residues.

The rearrangement joins TRBV6-6 to TRBJ2-1; the D call from TCRdb, TRBD1, cannot be confirmed without DNA. The CDR3 length is 12 residues. Germline CDR1 MNHNY, CDR2 SVGAGI (reference sequence). This chain's CDR3 is CASSPGSNEQFF.

The rearrangement joins TRBV7-2 to TRBJ2-3; with no DNA, the TCRdb D assignment of TRBD1 cannot be verified. The CDR3 is 16 residues long. CDR1 SGHTA and CDR2 FQGNSA come from the germline V gene. CDR3 sequence reads: CASSLRGTVGTDTQYF.

The gene calls are TRBV7-2 and TRBJ2-3; TCRdb indicates TRBD2, and absent DNA this call remains unverified. From germline, CDR1 is SGHTA and CDR2 FQGNSA. The length of the CDR3 is 16 residues. CDR3 loop: CASSFHAGRGTDTQYF.

This sequence joins TRBV20-1 and TRBJ2-1; TCRdb names TRBD2, which stays unverified in the absence of DNA. Per germline, CDR1 DFQATT and CDR2 SNEGSKA (reference sequence). The CDR3 runs 13 residues. CDR3 sequence: CSARAGLYNEQFF.

The genes are TRBV20-1 and TRBJ2-5; the D gene TCRdb calls, TRBD1, cannot be checked with no DNA. The CDR3 contains 12 residues. Germline loops: CDR1 DFQATT, CDR2 SNEGSKA (reference sequence). The CDR3 spells CSARSGDGTQYF.

This sequence joins TRBV28 and TRBJ1-5; TCRdb's D call of TRBD1 is untestable without DNA. Germline lookup yields CDR1 MDHEN and CDR2 SYDVKM. The CDR3 length is 14 residues. This CDR3 reads CASSSLTAYQPQHF.

The chain carries TRBV3-1 and TRBJ2-1; lacking DNA, the TRBD1 call made by TCRdb goes unchecked. The CDR3 is 16 amino acids. Germline CDR1 is LGHDT and CDR2 is YNNKEL (reference sequence). The CDR3: CASSLERTGIYNEQFF.

This rearrangement joins TRBV5-1 to TRBJ2-1; TCRdb indicates TRBD2, and absent DNA this call remains unverified. CDR1 is SGHRS, CDR2 YFSETQ, per germline. The CDR3 length is 15 residues. CDR3 amino acids: CASSLATSGSHEQFF.

The chain has TRBV4-3 and TRBJ2-1; checking the TCRdb D call of TRBD1 is not possible without DNA. The CDR3 has 15 amino acids. Germline assignment: CDR1 LGHNA and CDR2 YSLEER. The chain's CDR3 is CASSQEWRAGGEQFF.

The chain joins TRBV25-1 to TRBJ2-5; TCRdb selects TRBD1, and the lack of DNA leaves this call unchecked. This CDR3 is 13 amino acids long. CDR1 and CDR2 from the germline V gene are MGHDK and SYGVNS. The CDR3 sequence is CASSGTGEETQYF.

The rearrangement uses TRBV4-1 and TRBJ2-1. The CDR3 covers 13 residues. Germline CDR1 is MGHRA and CDR2 is YSYEKL. The CDR3 loop is CASSQAGINEQFF.

V usage is TRBV27 and J usage is TRBJ2-1; TCRdb's assignment of TRBD1 cannot be checked, as there is no DNA. Germline V gene data show CDR1 as MNHEY and CDR2 as SMNVEV (reference sequence). The CDR3 length is 21 residues. The CDR3 loop is CASSLRTGQGAGRGSYNEQFF.

The chain carries TRBV20-1 and TRBJ2-3; there is no DNA to check the TCRdb D call of TRBD2. CDR3 length equals 17 residues. The germline gives CDR1 DFQATT, CDR2 SNEGSKA (reference sequence). The CDR3 is CSARVIAGAMFTDTQYF.

CDR3: CASDPTGVRETQYF. This chain joins TRBV2 and TRBJ2-5; the TRBD2 assignment by TCRdb is unverifiable without DNA. Germline assignment: CDR1 SNHLY and CDR2 FYNNEI. CDR3 length equals 14 residues.

The chain is built from TRBV5-1 and TRBJ1-2; TCRdb's D call, TRBD1, is unchecked because there is no DNA. The CDR3 has 16 residues. The germline V gene encodes CDR1 SGHRS and CDR2 YFSETQ. The CDR3 loop reads CASSYSDSIANYGYTF.

The chain joins TRBV2 to TRBJ2-1. Germline-derived CDR1 and CDR2 are SNHLY and FYNNEI. The CDR3 sequence is 13 residues long. CDR3: CASSDNRGNEQFF.

This chain links TRBV5-6 with TRBJ2-5; TCRdb selects TRBD2, and the lack of DNA leaves this call unchecked. This CDR3 comprises 17 residues. Germline V gives CDR1 SGHDT, CDR2 YYEEEE. CDR3 protein: CASSAPGIAGTQETQYF.

The chain carries TRBV12-3 or TRBV12-4 and TRBJ2-3; the TCRdb D gene call, TRBD1, has no DNA to confirm it. The CDR3 length is 13 residues. The CDR3 sequence: CASSFDRSDTQYF.